Included here is one TCR beta chain sequence, with context. The CDR3 has 12 amino acids. CDR1 and CDR2 from the germline V gene are SNHLY and FYNNEI. V lost 7 bases to trimming and J lost 4 bases, with 10 bases between them. Sequenced by immunoSEQ multiplex PCR; TCRdb stores in-frame clones only, minus some. This sample has a few hundred thousand clones, with just under 90% found just once. The entry originates in a study of blood T cell repertoires in COVID-19. The wider study: Samples came from the United States, Italy and Spain, spanning acute and convalescent COVID-19.

Clinical history reported by participants formed the basis on which cohorts were assigned. Symptom resolution, clearance, or two negative PCRs marked donors in Cohort 3 as recovered. The chain is built from TRBV2 and TRBJ1-2; the D gene is possibly TRBD1 (6 bases). The sequenced sample consisted of PBMCs or T cells enriched from blood (not recorded which). This clonotype was sampled from a man aged 25 to 45 who had recovered from COVID-19. CDR3 sequence: CASTGTIYGYTF. The DNA of the CDR3 is TGTGCCAGCACTGGGACAATCTATGGCTACACCTTC.